Listed below are T cell receptor beta chains from one sample, sequenced in a study of OX40 agonist ivuxolimab in advanced cancers. The method was immunoSEQ multiplex PCR; TCRdb's version includes in-frame clones alone and lacks a portion of them. The sample has about 48,000 clones, 83% seen once. The material sequenced was CD4+ or CD8+ T cells sorted from blood, taken in a trial of the OX40 agonist ivuxolimab. The receptor source for this set is an adult with an advanced solid tumor such as melanoma, head and neck, liver or kidney cancer. CDR3s include the opening cysteine and the closing phenylalanine or tryptophan. D genes are given only for firm matches. Part of the rows lack a size; the others show once, few, many or a class for expanded clones.

len | d_gene | abundance | j_gene | v_gene | CDR3aa
15 | - | - | TRBJ2-1 | TRBV7-2 | CASGSDRTMVDEQFF
14 | - | - | TRBJ1-1 | TRBV11-2 | CASSPPGPDTEAFF
17 | TRBD1 | - | TRBJ1-4 | TRBV19 | CASSTSDRGLNNEKLFF
14 | - | - | TRBJ1-3 | TRBV7-9 | CASTLRSSGNTIYF
14 | - | - | TRBJ1-1 | TRBV4-1 | CASSLKTVNTEAFF
14 | TRBD1 | - | TRBJ1-2 | TRBV7-9 | CASTWTGTSYGYTF
14 | TRBD1 | - | TRBJ2-2 | TRBV5-1 | CASYGTGPSGELFF
19 | - | - | TRBJ2-6 | TRBV18 | CASSPPGGQALSGANVLTF
14 | - | - | TRBJ2-5 | TRBV4-1 | CASSQRASQETQYF
15 | - | - | TRBJ1-1 | TRBV9 | CASSVEDRRATEAFF
12 | - | - | TRBJ2-1 | TRBV7-2 | CASSGGVNEQFF
14 | - | - | TRBJ2-5 | TRBV9 | CASSEGLIQETQYF
16 | TRBD2 | - | TRBJ2-1 | TRBV7-2 | CASSLLAGATFSEQFF
13 | TRBD2 | - | TRBJ2-3 | TRBV6-4 | CASSDLAGVTQYF
17 | TRBD1 | - | TRBJ1-1 | TRBV18 | CASSPRQGGEMNTEAFF
12 | - | - | TRBJ2-2 | TRBV7-3 | CASSLGYEELFF
14 | - | - | TRBJ2-3 | TRBV10-3 | CAISGHTDTDTQYF
16 | TRBD2 | - | TRBJ2-5 | TRBV27 | CASMRIAGGREETQYF
13 | - | - | TRBJ2-5 | TRBV21-1 | CASSKVRGETQYF
17 | - | once | TRBJ1-2 | TRBV10-3 | CAISESPSTGRNYGYTF
13 | - | - | TRBJ2-7 | TRBV5-4 | CASSFQLVSEQYF
15 | - | once | TRBJ1-2 | TRBV4-3 | CASSQEPGPPYGYTF
13 | - | - | TRBJ2-2 | TRBV27 | CASTWGNTGELFF
16 | TRBD1 | - | TRBJ2-3 | TRBV29-1 | CSVDRPQGVSTDTQYF
8 | - | once | TRBJ1-2 | TRBV27 | CAPGAYTF
12 | - | - | TRBJ1-3 | TRBV19 | CASSTSGNTIYF
16 | TRBD1 | - | TRBJ2-5 | TRBV7-2 | CASSANRGRFGETQYF
16 | - | - | TRBJ2-1 | TRBV9 | CASSVVGESSYNEQFF
13 | - | once | TRBJ1-6 | TRBV6-1 | CASSEGYNSPLHF
15 | TRBD1 | - | TRBJ2-3 | TRBV27 | CASSLTGGSTDTQYF
15 | TRBD2 | - | TRBJ2-1 | TRBV11-2 | CASSPSGGGPIGQFF
13 | - | - | TRBJ2-7 | TRBV6-5 | CASSYRTSYEQYF
15 | - | - | TRBJ1-1 | TRBV19 | CASTSAGNMNTEAFF
14 | - | - | TRBJ2-2 | TRBV6-4 | CASSASAHTGELFF
14 | - | - | TRBJ1-6 | TRBV5-1 | CASSRTGISSPLHF
11 | - | - | TRBJ2-7 | TRBV20-1 | CSATTAYEQYF
18 | - | - | TRBJ2-2 | TRBV11-2 | CASSLDIRMTANTGELFF
16 | - | - | TRBJ2-1 | TRBV9 | CASSVGTGGIYNEQFF
13 | - | medium-sized | TRBJ1-2 | TRBV5-6 | CASSLISGYGYTF
13 | - | once | TRBJ2-7 | TRBV27 | CASSWVSSYEQYF
14 | TRBD1 | - | TRBJ2-7 | TRBV19 | CTSSGQGAGYEQYF
15 | TRBD1 | - | TRBJ1-5 | TRBV4-3 | CASSQDLGQAQPQHF
16 | TRBD1 | - | TRBJ1-1 | TRBV7-2 | CASSWASSGGGTEAFF
12 | - | - | TRBJ2-3 | TRBV10-3 | CAIGPMTDTQYF
14 | - | - | TRBJ1-2 | TRBV7-2 | CASSLDLGTYGYTF
15 | TRBD1 | few | TRBJ1-2 | TRBV6-5 | CASGEGQGLNYGYTF
13 | - | - | TRBJ2-7 | TRBV6-6 | CASSYYTGYEQYF
15 | - | - | TRBJ2-5 | TRBV6-1 | CASSVNRVAGETQYF
13 | - | - | TRBJ2-5 | TRBV19 | CASSIISDETQYF
14 | TRBD1 | few | TRBJ2-3 | TRBV6-5 | CASSWGQGRDTQYF
15 | - | - | TRBJ2-5 | TRBV4-1 | CASSQVASLGSTQYF